This T cell receptor beta chain was recorded in a study of beta chain features in type 1 diabetes. In the study overall: Investigators examined 107,917,701 sorted cells across all samples.

Findings of the study overall: PCR may have favored shorter templates equally in patients and controls. Type 1 diabetes patients showed fewer insertions and more deletions at VDJ junctions. Relative to healthy donors, patients appeared to have naive, central memory and Treg TCRB repertoires that were more similar. Across all four CD4+ subsets, people with type 1 diabetes showed modestly shorter TCRB CDR3s.

The CDR3 spans 16 residues. Per the germline V gene, CDR1 is SQVTM and CDR2 is ANQGSEA. J gave up 1 base and V 6 bases, and 15 bases lay outside the gene matches. This clone has a handful of counts. The antigen is unknown. Sequenced material consisted of expressed TCRB transcripts (all of the isolated RNA was reverse transcribed). Repertoires were generated with immunoSEQ multiplex PCR, while TCRdb's copy carries only in-frame clones and drops some. The data contain approximately 150,000 clones, 10% to 15% of them singletons. The sample comprised central memory CD4+ T cells from blood. The receptor was isolated from a man aged 18 to 30 with type 1 diabetes. The chain is built from TRBV29-1 and TRBJ2-7; 7 bases align to TRBD1. CDR3 residues: CSVLGLGQRKSYEQYF. CDR3 DNA: TGCAGCGTCTTAGGGTTGGGACAGCGAAAGTCCTACGAGCAGTACTTC.